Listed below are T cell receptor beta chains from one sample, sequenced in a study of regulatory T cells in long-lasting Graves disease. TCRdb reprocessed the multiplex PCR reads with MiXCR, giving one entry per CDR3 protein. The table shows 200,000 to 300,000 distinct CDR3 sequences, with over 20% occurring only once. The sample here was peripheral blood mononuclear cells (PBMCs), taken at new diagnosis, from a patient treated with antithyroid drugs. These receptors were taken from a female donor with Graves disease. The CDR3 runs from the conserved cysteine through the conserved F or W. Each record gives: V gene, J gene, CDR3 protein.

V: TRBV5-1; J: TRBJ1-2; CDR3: CASSTRTGVDGYTF
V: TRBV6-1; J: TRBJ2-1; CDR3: CASSRTSDHNEQFF
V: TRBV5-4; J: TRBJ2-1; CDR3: CASSFIAGDYNEQFF
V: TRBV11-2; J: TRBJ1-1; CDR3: CASRAEGSRAFF
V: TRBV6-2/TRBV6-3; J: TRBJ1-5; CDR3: CASSGGVSLNQPQHF
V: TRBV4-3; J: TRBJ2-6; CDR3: CASSQDPPSGANVLTF
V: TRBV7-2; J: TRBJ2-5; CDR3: CASRSGTSGETQYF
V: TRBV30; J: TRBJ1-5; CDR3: CAWSGGGNNQPQHF
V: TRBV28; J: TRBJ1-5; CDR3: CASSSPGQGGNQPQHF
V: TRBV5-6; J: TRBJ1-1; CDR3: CASSLSPTGKNTEAFF
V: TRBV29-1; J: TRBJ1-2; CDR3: CSVKTGGADYGYTF
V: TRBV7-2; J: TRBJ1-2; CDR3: CASSPPGQGWGYTF
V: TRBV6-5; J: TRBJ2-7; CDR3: CASSYTGHSSYEQYF
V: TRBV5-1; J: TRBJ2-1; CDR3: CASSLRDSSYNEQFF
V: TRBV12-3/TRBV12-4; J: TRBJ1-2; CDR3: CASSFLQDGYTF
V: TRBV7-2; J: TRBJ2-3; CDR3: CASSLALGSLRSSVTDTQYF
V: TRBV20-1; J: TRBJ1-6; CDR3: CSARDRAGTLNSPLHF
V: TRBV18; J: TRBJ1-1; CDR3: CASSTQGVAEAFF
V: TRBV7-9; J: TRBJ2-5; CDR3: CASTGQDGDQETQYF
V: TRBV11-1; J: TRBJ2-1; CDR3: CASSKRGLQFF
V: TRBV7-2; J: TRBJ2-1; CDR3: CASSRRGRDPYNEQFF
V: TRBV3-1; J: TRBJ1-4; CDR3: CASSQIQATNEKLFF
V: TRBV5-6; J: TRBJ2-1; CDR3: CASSSAGGSYNEQSF
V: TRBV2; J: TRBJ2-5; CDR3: CASRLAGAQETQYF
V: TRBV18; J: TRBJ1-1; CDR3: CASSQEDRAEAFF